The 32 T cell receptor beta chains in this list originate from one sample, sequenced in a study of T cells in Graves' hyperthyroidism and ophthalmopathy. Researchers amplified the TCR beta CDR3 regions from RNA transcripts. When the TCR CDR3 underwent first-round RT-PCR, the HTBI primer set was used. TCRdb independently ran MiXCR on the multiplex PCR reads; one entry per CDR3 protein. Of around 480,000 distinct CDR3 sequences in the sample, approximately 15% were seen once. Specimen: blood. The receptors come from a woman between 18 and 29 years old with Graves' hyperthyroidism.

There are many counts of this clonotype. The gene calls are TRBV18 and TRBJ1-2; D unclear. The V gene lost 2 bases and the J gene lost 3 bases, with 10 bases spanning the gap. Per the germline V gene, CDR1 is KGHSH and CDR2 is LQKENI. This CDR3 is built from 14 residues. CDR3 loop: CASSPSQSDYGYTF. The CDR3 DNA follows: TGTGCCAGCTCACCATCCCAAAGTGACTATGGCTACACCTTC.

Many counts were recorded for this clonotype. The chain is built from TRBV20-1 and TRBJ2-5, with TRBD2 matching over 10 bases. The germline CDR1 and CDR2 sequences are DFQATT and SNEGSKA (reference sequence). The junction had 5 bases not matched to a gene; V was cut back by 5 bases and J by 5 bases. The CDR3 contains 13 residues. CDR3 region: CSASSGSGETQYF. CDR3 in DNA: TGCAGTGCTTCTAGCGGGAGCGGCGAGACCCAGTACTTC.

This clonotype has ten or more counts. V gene TRBV12-3 or TRBV12-4 combines with J gene TRBJ1-2; D remains unclear. Trimming took off 2 bases at V and 8 bases at J, with 6 bases between the two ends. The CDR3 covers 11 residues. The CDR3 DNA sequence: TGTGCCAGCAGTTTAAGGGAGGGCTACACCTTC. Protein: CASSLREGYTF.

The chain combines TRBV29-1 with TRBJ1-2, with TRBD1 matching 10 bases. This CDR3 comprises 13 residues. Germline V lookup: CDR1 SQVTM, CDR2 ANQGSEA. After removal of 6 bases from V and 3 bases from J, the junction contained 4 bases not matched to a gene. The CDR3 DNA is TGCAGCGTGCGGACAGGGGGATACTATGGCTACACCTTC. Protein: CSVRTGGYYGYTF.

This clonotype was seen a handful of times. The CDR3 is CASSQDSSVKNIQYF. DNA for the CDR3: TGTGCCAGCAGCCAAGATAGTAGCGTAAAAAACATTCAGTACTTC. The genes are TRBV3-1 and TRBJ2-4, with a weak D call TRBD2 (5 bases). The CDR3 spans 15 residues. The germline V gene encodes CDR1 LGHDT and CDR2 YNNKEL (reference sequence). V shed 0 bases and J shed 4 bases, with 10 bases lying between them. The complete variable domain, with remaining parts taken from reference TRBV3-1 and TRBJ2-4, reads DTAVSQTPKYLVTQMGNDKSIKCEQNLGHDTMYWYKQDSKKFLKIMFSYNNKELIINETVPNRFSPKSPDKAHLNLHINSLELGDSAVYFCASSQDSSVKNIQYFGAGTRLSVL.

The rearrangement uses TRBV20-1 and TRBJ2-6; weak D call: TRBD2 (6 bases). Trimming took off 7 bases at V and 1 base at J, with 17 bases between the two ends. Germline CDR1 reads DFQATT; CDR2 reads SNEGSKA (reference sequence). CDR3 length equals 16 residues. CDR3 loop: CSVETVGGSGANVLTF. The CDR3 DNA sequence: TGCAGTGTTGAGACGGTGGGGGGATCTGGGGCCAACGTCCTGACTTTC.

The V gene is TRBV27, the J gene TRBJ1-4, with TRBD1 as a possible D gene (5 bases). This CDR3 spans 13 amino acids. Looked up from germline, CDR1 is MNHEY and CDR2 is SMNVEV (reference sequence). V was pared by 5 bases and J by 8 bases, with 12 bases between. As DNA, the CDR3 is TGTGCCAGCAGTCGGGGGATGGGAGAAAAACTGTTTTTT. Its translation: CASSRGMGEKLFF. Full variable domain (remainder filled in from reference TRBV27 and TRBJ1-4): EAQVTQNPRYLITVTGKKLTVTCSQNMNHEYMSWYRQDPGLGLRQIYYSMNVEVTDKGDVPEGYKVSRKEKRNFPLILESPSPNQTSLYFCASSRGMGEKLFFGSGTQLSVL.

In its sample, this clonotype was seen a few times. The rearrangement uses TRBV4-1 and TRBJ2-7; TRBD2 agrees at 7 bases. Germline loops: CDR1 MGHRA, CDR2 YSYEKL. Trimming cost V 6 bases and J 6 bases; bases outside gene matches: 11. This CDR3 is 14 amino acids long. DNA of the CDR3: TGCGCCAGCAGACAGCGGGACGGCCCGACCGAGCAGTACTTC. This gives the protein CASRQRDGPTEQYF.

The V and J genes are TRBV20-1 and TRBJ2-1, with 7 bases lining up with TRBD2. Germline V gene lookup returns CDR1 DFQATT and CDR2 SNEGSKA (reference sequence). J lost 0 bases, V lost 0 bases, and 11 bases had no gene match. This CDR3 is 18 amino acids long. The CDR3 sequence: CSARDLAGVVSSYNEQFF. The CDR3, as DNA: TGCAGTGCTAGAGATCTTGCGGGAGTGGTAAGCTCCTACAATGAGCAGTTCTTC.

This clonotype has at least ten counts. The V and J genes are TRBV12-3 or TRBV12-4 and TRBJ1-2, with D possibly being TRBD1 (5 bases). V lost 5 bases and J lost 3, with 10 bases in between. This CDR3 comprises 13 residues. CDR3 sequence (DNA): TGTGCCAGCAGTCCGTTGGGGGACTATGGCTACACCTTC. It codes for CASSPLGDYGYTF.

In the case of this clonotype: The germline gene is not matched at one end of the junction; a read error may be the cause. CDR3 sequence reads: CASSLERRGNEQFF. The CDR3 DNA is TGTGCCAGCAGCTTAGAGAGACGTGGGAATGAGCAGTTCTTC. The gene calls are TRBV12-3 or TRBV12-4 and TRBJ2-1; D is unclear. The CDR3 is 14 amino acids.

In this sample, this clonotype turned up many times. The J gene is TRBJ2-1, the V gene TRBV12-3 or TRBV12-4; 12 positions agree with TRBD2. The CDR3 has 15 amino acids. J gave up 4 bases and V 6 bases, and 4 bases lay outside the gene matches. CDR3 nucleotides: TGTGCCAGCAGGCCGACTAGCGGGGGATACAATGAGCAGTTCTTC. Protein: CASRPTSGGYNEQFF.

This clonotype turned up a few times. This rearrangement joins TRBV11-2 to TRBJ2-3; no definite D call. Per germline, CDR1 SGHAT and CDR2 FQNNGV. Trimming removed 3 bases at V and 3 bases at J, with 16 bases between. The CDR3 runs 16 residues. The CDR3 here is CASSLVLLVGTDTQYF. CDR3 sequence (DNA): TGTGCCAGCAGCTTGGTATTGCTCGTGGGAACAGATACGCAGTATTTT.

This clonotype was counted many times. The V gene is TRBV7-2, the J gene TRBJ2-4, with a tentative D call TRBD1 (6 bases). CDR1 is SGHTA, CDR2 FQGNSA, per germline. The V end lost 6 bases, the J end lost 0 bases, and 12 bases lay between the germline ends. This CDR3 is built from 15 residues. This CDR3 is CASRADSLAKNIQYF. CDR3 DNA sequence: TGTGCCAGCAGGGCGGACAGCCTAGCCAAAAACATTCAGTACTTC.

The table lists this clonotype with a few counts. V is TRBV6-2 or TRBV6-3 and J is TRBJ2-1; tentative D call: TRBD2 (6 bases). Germline lookup yields CDR1 MNHEY and CDR2 SVGEGT. The V end was cut by 8 bases, the J end by 9 bases, with 11 bases between. This CDR3 is 11 amino acids long. The CDR3 loop is CASGRGPEQFF. The CDR3 DNA reads TGTGCCAGCGGGCGGGGTCCTGAGCAGTTCTTC.

This clonotype was seen only a few times. V usage is TRBV25-1 and J usage is TRBJ1-1; D might be TRBD1 (6 bases). Trimming left V 6 bases short and J 0 bases short, with 14 bases between. Germline V gene lookup returns CDR1 MGHDK and CDR2 SYGVNS. The CDR3 spans 15 residues. The CDR3: CASSSDRRVNTEAFF. The CDR3, as DNA: TGTGCCAGCAGCAGCGACAGGAGAGTGAACACTGAAGCTTTCTTT.

This clonotype was seen at least ten times. The chain carries TRBV12-3 or TRBV12-4 and TRBJ2-2; D gene ambiguous. This CDR3 has 16 amino acids. Trimming pared 5 bases from V and 7 bases from J, leaving 20 bases between. In DNA, the CDR3 is TGTGCCAGCAGTATCCTCTACTCGTTGCAAGTCGGGGAGCTGTTTTTT. Amino acids: CASSILYSLQVGELFF.

In this sample, this clonotype turned up many times. This chain uses TRBV6-5 with TRBJ1-2; D is possibly TRBD1 (6 bases). Germline CDR1 reads MNHEY; CDR2 reads SVGAGI. The CDR3 has 16 residues. V lost 1 base, J lost 8 bases, and 20 bases lay in between. Here the CDR3 DNA reads TGTGCCAGCAGTTACTACCTCCCCCCAGGGGAGAAAGGCTACACCTTC. It encodes CASSYYLPPGEKGYTF.

This clonotype was observed a few times. The V and J genes are TRBV13 and TRBJ1-1; 8 bases agree with TRBD1. The V and J ends lost 5 bases and 9 bases, in that order; junction bases with no gene match: 5. The CDR3 runs to 12 residues. Germline values: CDR1 PRHDT, CDR2 FYEKMQ (reference sequence). DNA of the CDR3: TGTGCCAGCAGCGATCGGACAGGGAAAGCTTTCTTT. Protein: CASSDRTGKAFF.

The sample holds many counts of this clonotype. The V gene is TRBV12-3 or TRBV12-4, the J gene TRBJ2-3; 8 bases agree with TRBD2. The CDR3 extends over 15 amino acids. Unmatched junction bases numbered 5, after V lost 6 bases and J lost 0 bases. Written as DNA, the CDR3 is TGTGCCAGCAGCCTTAGCGGGGTTAGCACAGATACGCAGTATTTT. It specifies CASSLSGVSTDTQYF.

This clonotype has a count of ten or more. The chain recombines TRBV29-1 with TRBJ1-3; 7 nucleotides align to TRBD1. The CDR3 contains 19 residues. V lost 4 bases to trimming and J lost 0 bases; unmatched junction nucleotides: 18. Germline CDR1 and CDR2: SQVTM and ANQGSEA. CDR3 residues: CSVVGGPAGTASSGNTIYF. The CDR3 DNA is TGCAGCGTTGTGGGGGGCCCCGCTGGGACAGCGAGCTCTGGAAACACCATATATTTT.

This clonotype was seen repeatedly, ten times or more. This sequence joins TRBV18 and TRBJ1-1; 8 bases match TRBD1. Per the germline V gene, CDR1 is KGHSH and CDR2 is LQKENI. The CDR3 length is 15 residues. The trim removed 5 bases at V and 0 bases at J, leaving 5 bases unmatched. CDR3 loop: CASSSDRGMNTEAFF. CDR3 nucleotide sequence: TGTGCCAGCTCATCAGACAGGGGTATGAACACTGAAGCTTTCTTT.

The V and J genes are TRBV3-1 and TRBJ2-5, with 8 bases matching TRBD1. The ends lost 6 bases at V and 5 bases at J; junction bases unmatched: 11. Germline V gives CDR1 LGHDT, CDR2 YNNKEL (reference sequence). The CDR3 covers 15 residues. CDR3 loop: CASSLGDRGWETQYF. CDR3 nucleotide sequence: TGTGCCAGCAGTCTGGGTGACAGGGGTTGGGAGACCCAGTACTTC.

V is TRBV19 and J is TRBJ2-3, with D perhaps TRBD1 (5 bases). V lost 0 bases and J lost 6, with 7 bases in between. Per germline, CDR1 LNHDA and CDR2 SQIVND (reference sequence). The CDR3 extends over 13 amino acids. The CDR3 reads CASSIENRDTQYF. CDR3 nucleotides: TGTGCCAGTAGTATAGAAAACAGGGATACGCAGTATTTT.

This rearrangement joins TRBV10-3 to TRBJ2-7; D call uncertain. The germline CDR1 and CDR2 sequences are ENHRY and SYGVKD. Between the trimmed V and J ends, which lost 10 bases and 0 bases, there was a span of 16 bases. The CDR3 runs 14 residues. CDR3 protein: CATSLPASSYEQYF. The CDR3 DNA reads TGTGCCACCTCTCTGCCTGCGAGCTCCTACGAGCAGTACTTC.

This clonotype showed up many times. The chain uses TRBV11-3 and TRBJ1-1, with D maybe TRBD1 (6 bases). This CDR3 comprises 13 residues. CDR1 SGHNT and CDR2 YENEEA come from the germline V gene. V gave up 5 bases and J gave up 10 bases, with 17 bases separating them. Here the CDR3 DNA reads TGTGCCAGCAGCCAGGGGCTGGGACGGGTAGCTTTCTTT. It encodes CASSQGLGRVAFF.

This clonotype was observed a few times. This rearrangement joins TRBV7-2 to TRBJ2-5, with 9 bases that match TRBD1. CDR1 and CDR2 from the germline V gene are SGHTA and FQGNSA. This CDR3 comprises 16 residues. The ends lost 5 bases at V and 2 bases at J; junction bases unmatched: 9. CDR3 nucleotide sequence: TGTGCCAGCAGCGCAGGGACAGGGAAAAGGCAAGAGACCCAGTACTTC. Translated, it gives CASSAGTGKRQETQYF.

The table lists this clonotype with a few counts. Given a much more abundant clone one base away, this may be a read error. The chain uses TRBV12-3 or TRBV12-4 and TRBJ1-6; D unresolved. The CDR3 consists of 13 residues. Here the CDR3 DNA reads TGTGCCAGCAGACCCCCCGGGGATTCACCCCCCCACTTT. Translating it yields CASRPPGDSPPHF.

Ten or more counts support this clonotype. The chain employs TRBV3-1 and TRBJ2-1; no clear D. Trimming cost V 1 base and J 7 bases, with 11 bases left between them. Germline values: CDR1 LGHDT, CDR2 YNNKEL (reference sequence). This CDR3 comprises 14 residues. This CDR3 reads CASSQGEERNEQFF. CDR3 bases: TGTGCCAGCAGCCAAGGCGAGGAGAGGAATGAGCAGTTCTTC.

The CDR3 reads CSALGLADSYEQYF. CDR3 sequence (DNA): TGCAGTGCCCTTGGGCTAGCGGACTCCTACGAGCAGTACTTC. This sequence joins TRBV20-1 and TRBJ2-7, with 7 bases matching TRBD2. V lost 6 bases and J lost 0; bases outside the gene matches: 8. The CDR3 has 14 residues. CDR1 is DFQATT and CDR2 is SNEGSKA in the germline V gene (reference sequence).

This clonotype was seen repeatedly, ten times or more. This rearrangement joins TRBV27 to TRBJ2-7; D might be TRBD1 (5 bases). CDR1 is MNHEY, CDR2 SMNVEV, per germline (reference sequence). The CDR3 loop spans 14 amino acids. The V and J ends lost 3 bases and 7 bases respectively, with 16 bases between them. The CDR3 region has the DNA TGTGCCAGCAGTTTGGCCCAGGGATCTGGGGAGCAGTACGTC. Protein product: CASSLAQGSGEQYV.

This clonotype was recorded a few times. The genes are TRBV18 and TRBJ2-2, with D maybe TRBD2 (6 bases). Trimming took 2 bases from V and 4 from J, leaving 20 bases between them. CDR3 length: 18 amino acids. Germline lookup yields CDR1 KGHSH and CDR2 LQKENI. Here the CDR3 reads CASSPWDLSPFSTGELFF. CDR3 bases: TGTGCCAGCTCACCATGGGACTTATCCCCCTTTAGCACCGGGGAGCTGTTTTTT.